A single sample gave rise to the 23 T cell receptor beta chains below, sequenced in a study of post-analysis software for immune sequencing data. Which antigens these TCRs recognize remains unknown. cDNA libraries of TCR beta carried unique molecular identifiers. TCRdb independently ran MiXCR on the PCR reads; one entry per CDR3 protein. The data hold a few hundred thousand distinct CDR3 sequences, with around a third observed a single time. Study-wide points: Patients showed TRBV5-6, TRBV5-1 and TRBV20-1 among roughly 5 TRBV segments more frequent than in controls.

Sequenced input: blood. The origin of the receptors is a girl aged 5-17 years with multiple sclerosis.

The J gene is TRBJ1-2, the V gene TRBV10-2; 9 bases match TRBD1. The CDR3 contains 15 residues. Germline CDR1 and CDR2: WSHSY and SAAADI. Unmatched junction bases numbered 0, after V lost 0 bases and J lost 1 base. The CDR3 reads CASSESGQGNYGYTF. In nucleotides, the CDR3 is TGCGCCAGCAGTGAGTCGGGACAGGGTAACTATGGCTACACCTTC.

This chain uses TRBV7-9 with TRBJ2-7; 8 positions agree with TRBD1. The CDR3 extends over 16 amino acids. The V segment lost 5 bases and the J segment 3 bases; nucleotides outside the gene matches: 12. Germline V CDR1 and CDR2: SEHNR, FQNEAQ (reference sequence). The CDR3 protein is CASSLGQVLGFYEQYF. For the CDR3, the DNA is TGTGCCAGCAGCCTGGGACAGGTCCTTGGCTTCTACGAGCAGTACTTC.

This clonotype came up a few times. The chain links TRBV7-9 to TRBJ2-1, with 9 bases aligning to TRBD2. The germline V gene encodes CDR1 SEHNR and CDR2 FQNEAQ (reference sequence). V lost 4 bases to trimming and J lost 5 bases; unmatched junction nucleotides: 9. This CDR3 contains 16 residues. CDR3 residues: CASSSVYSGGNNEQFF. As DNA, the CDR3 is TGTGCCAGCAGCTCAGTCTATAGCGGGGGAAACAATGAGCAGTTCTTC. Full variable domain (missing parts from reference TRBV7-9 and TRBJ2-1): DTGVSQNPRHKITKRGQNVTFRCDPISEHNRLYWYRQTLGQGPEFLTYFQNEAQLEKSRLLSDRFSAERPKGSFSTLEIQRTEQGDSAMYLCASSSVYSGGNNEQFFGPGTRLTVL.

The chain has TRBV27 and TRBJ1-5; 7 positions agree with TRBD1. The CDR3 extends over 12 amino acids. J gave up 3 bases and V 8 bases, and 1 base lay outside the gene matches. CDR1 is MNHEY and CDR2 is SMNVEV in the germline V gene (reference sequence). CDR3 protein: CASGQANQPQHF. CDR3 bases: TGTGCCAGCGGACAGGCCAATCAGCCCCAGCATTTT.

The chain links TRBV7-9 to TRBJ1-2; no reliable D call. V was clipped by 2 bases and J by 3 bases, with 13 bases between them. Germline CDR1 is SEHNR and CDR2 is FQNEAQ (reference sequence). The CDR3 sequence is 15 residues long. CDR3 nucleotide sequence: TGTGCCAGCAGCTTACGGATTGGACCGCACTATGGCTACACCTTC. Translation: CASSLRIGPHYGYTF.

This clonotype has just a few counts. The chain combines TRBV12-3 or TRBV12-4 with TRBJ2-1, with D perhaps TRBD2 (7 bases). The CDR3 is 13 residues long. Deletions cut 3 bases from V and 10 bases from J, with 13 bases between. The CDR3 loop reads CASSLGGGLEQFF. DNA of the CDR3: TGTGCCAGCAGTTTGGGGGGGGGGCTAGAGCAGTTCTTC.

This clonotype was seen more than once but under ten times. The CDR3 protein is CASSQTVNTEAFF. CDR3 DNA sequence: TGTGCCAGCAGCCAAACAGTGAACACTGAAGCTTTCTTT. J is TRBJ1-1 and V is TRBV7-9; D remains unclear. Germline loops: CDR1 SEHNR, CDR2 FQNEAQ (reference sequence). V was clipped by 5 bases and J by 0 bases, with 7 bases between them. The CDR3 contains 13 residues.

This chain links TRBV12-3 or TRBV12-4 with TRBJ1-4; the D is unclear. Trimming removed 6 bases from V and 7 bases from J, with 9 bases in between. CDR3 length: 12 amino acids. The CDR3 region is CASSGFGEKLFF. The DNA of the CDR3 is TGTGCCAGCAGCGGGTTTGGTGAAAAACTGTTTTTT.

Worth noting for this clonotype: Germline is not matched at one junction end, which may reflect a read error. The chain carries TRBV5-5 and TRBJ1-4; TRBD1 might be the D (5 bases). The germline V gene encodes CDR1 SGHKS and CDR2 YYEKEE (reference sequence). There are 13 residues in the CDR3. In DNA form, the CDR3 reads TGCGCCAGCAGCTTGGAAGGAGAGGGGAAGCTGTTTTTT. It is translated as CASSLEGEGKLFF.

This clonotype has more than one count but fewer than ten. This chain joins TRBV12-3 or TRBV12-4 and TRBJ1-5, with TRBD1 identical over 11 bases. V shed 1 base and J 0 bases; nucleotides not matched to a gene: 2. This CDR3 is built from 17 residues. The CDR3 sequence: CASSLGTGGLSNQPQHF. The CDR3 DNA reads TGTGCCAGCAGTTTAGGGACAGGGGGCCTTAGCAATCAGCCCCAGCATTTT.

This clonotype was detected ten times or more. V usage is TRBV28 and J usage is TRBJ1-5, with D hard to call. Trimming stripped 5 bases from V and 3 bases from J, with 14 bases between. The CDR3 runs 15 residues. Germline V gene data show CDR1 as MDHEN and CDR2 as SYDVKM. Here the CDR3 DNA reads TGTGCCAGCAGTCCCTACCCGACTAACAATCAGCCCCAGCATTTT. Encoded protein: CASSPYPTNNQPQHF.

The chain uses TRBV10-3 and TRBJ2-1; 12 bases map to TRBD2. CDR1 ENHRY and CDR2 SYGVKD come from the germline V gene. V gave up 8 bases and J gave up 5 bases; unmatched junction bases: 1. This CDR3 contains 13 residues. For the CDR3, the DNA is TGTGCCATCGGACTAGCGGGGCACAATGAGCAGTTCTTC. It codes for CAIGLAGHNEQFF.

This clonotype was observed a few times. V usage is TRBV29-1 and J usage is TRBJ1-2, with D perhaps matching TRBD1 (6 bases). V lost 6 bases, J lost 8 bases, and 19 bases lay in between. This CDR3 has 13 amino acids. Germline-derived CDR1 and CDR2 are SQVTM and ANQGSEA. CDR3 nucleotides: TGCAGCGTCGGACAGCCTACTCTGGTGGGCTACACCTTC. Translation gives CSVGQPTLVGYTF.

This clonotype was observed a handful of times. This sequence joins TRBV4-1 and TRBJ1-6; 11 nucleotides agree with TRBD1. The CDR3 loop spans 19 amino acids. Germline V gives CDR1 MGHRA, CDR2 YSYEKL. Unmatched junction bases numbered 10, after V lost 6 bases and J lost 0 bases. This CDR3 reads CASSRTGGQFSSYNSPLHF. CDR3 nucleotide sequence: TGCGCCAGCAGTCGGACAGGGGGCCAATTTAGCTCCTATAATTCACCCCTCCACTTT.

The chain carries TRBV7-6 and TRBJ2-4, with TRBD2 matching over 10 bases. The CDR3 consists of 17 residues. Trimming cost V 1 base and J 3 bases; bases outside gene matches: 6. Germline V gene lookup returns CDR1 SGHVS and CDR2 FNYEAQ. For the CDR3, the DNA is TGTGCCAGCAGCTTAGAAGCACTAGCGGGGTTCAAAAACATTCAGTACTTC. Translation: CASSLEALAGFKNIQYF.

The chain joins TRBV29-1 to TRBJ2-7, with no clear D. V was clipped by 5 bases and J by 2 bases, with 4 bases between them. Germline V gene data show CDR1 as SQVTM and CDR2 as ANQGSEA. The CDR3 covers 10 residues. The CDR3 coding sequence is TGCAGCGTTCTGGCCTACGAGCAGTACTTC. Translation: CSVLAYEQYF.

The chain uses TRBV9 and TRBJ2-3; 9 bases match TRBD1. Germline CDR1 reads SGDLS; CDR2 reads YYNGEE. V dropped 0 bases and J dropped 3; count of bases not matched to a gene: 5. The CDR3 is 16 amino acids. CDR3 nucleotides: TGTGCCAGCAGCGTAGGCTCGACAGGGGGGACAGATACGCAGTATTTT. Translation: CASSVGSTGGTDTQYF.

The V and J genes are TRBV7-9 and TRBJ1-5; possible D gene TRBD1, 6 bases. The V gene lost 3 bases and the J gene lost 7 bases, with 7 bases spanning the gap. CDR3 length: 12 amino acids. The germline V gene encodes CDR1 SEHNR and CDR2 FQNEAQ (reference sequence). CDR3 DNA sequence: TGTGCCAGCAGCTTTGACAGGCAGCCCCAGCATTTT. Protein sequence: CASSFDRQPQHF.

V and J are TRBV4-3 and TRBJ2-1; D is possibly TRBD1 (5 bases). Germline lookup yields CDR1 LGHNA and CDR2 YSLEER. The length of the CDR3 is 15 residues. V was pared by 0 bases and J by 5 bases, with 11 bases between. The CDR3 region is CASSQDSRQNNEQFF. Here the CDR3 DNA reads TGCGCCAGCAGCCAAGATTCCCGACAGAACAATGAGCAGTTCTTC.

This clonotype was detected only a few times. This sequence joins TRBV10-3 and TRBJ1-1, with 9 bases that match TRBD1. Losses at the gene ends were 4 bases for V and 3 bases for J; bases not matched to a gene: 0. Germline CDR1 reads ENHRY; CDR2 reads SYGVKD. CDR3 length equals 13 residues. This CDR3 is CAISGQGDTEAFF. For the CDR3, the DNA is TGTGCCATCAGTGGACAGGGGGACACTGAAGCTTTCTTT.

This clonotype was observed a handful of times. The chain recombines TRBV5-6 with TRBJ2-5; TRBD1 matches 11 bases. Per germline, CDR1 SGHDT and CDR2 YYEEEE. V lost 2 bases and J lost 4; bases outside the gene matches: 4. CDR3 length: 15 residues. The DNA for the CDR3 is TGTGCCAGCAGCTTCCAGGACAGGGGGCGAGAGACCCAGTACTTC. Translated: CASSFQDRGRETQYF. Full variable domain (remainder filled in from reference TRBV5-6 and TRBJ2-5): DAGVTQSPTHLIKTRGQQVTLRCSPKSGHDTVSWYQQALGQGPQFIFQYYEEEERQRGNFPDRFSGHQFPNYSSELNVNALLLGDSALYLCASSFQDRGRETQYFGPGTRLLVL.

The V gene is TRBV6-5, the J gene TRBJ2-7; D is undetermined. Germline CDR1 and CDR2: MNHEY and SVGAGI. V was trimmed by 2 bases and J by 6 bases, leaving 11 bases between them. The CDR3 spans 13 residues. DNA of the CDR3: TGTGCCAGCAGTTACGAACGGACCCTCGAGCAGTACTTC. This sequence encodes CASSYERTLEQYF.

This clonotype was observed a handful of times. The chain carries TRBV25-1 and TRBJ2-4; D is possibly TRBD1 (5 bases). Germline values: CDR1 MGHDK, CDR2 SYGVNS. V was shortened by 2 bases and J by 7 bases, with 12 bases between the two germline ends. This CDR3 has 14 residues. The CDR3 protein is CASSETGHNNIQYF. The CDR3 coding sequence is TGTGCCAGCAGTGAAACCGGACATAATAACATTCAGTACTTC.